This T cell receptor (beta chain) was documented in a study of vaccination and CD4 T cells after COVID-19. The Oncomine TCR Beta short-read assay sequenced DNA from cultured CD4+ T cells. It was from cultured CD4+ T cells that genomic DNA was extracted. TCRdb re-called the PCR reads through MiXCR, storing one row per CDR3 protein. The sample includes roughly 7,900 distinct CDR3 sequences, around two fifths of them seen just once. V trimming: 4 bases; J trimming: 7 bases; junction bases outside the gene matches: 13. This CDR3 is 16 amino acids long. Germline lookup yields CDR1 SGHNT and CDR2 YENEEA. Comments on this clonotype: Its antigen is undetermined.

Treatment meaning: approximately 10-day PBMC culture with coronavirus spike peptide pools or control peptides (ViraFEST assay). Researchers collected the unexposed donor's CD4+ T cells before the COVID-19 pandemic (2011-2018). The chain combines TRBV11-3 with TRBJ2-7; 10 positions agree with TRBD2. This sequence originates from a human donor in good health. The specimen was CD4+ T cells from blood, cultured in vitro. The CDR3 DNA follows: TGTGCCAGCAGCTATGACCCGCTAGCGGGAGTGGAGGAGCAGTACTTC. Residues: CASSYDPLAGVEEQYF.